This TCR beta chain was obtained from a study of blood T cell repertoires in COVID-19. Study background: Sites in the United States, Italy and Spain provided acute and convalescent COVID-19 samples.

TCRdb's copy holds only in-frame clones and misses some; the assay was immunoSEQ multiplex PCR. The table includes 100,000 to 150,000 clones, around nine tenths detected once. This clone was counted a few times. The source material was PBMCs or T cells enriched from blood (not recorded which). The source of this sequence is a woman aged 50 to 60 who had recovered from COVID-19.

Written as DNA, the CDR3 is TGTGCCAGCAGCCTTTACGGGGAGACCCAGTACTTC. It yields the protein CASSLYGETQYF. The chain carries TRBV7-2 and TRBJ2-5; D is ambiguous. This CDR3 has 12 amino acids. Germline V gene data show CDR1 as SGHTA and CDR2 as FQGNSA. V lost 5 bases, J lost 5 bases, and 9 bases lay in between.